Listed here are 3 T cell receptor beta chains from one sample, sequenced in a study of T cell changes during pregnancy in multiple sclerosis. Data came from immunoSEQ multiplex PCR; TCRdb stores just in-frame clones and leaves some out. The table shows tens of thousands of clones, with about 96% occurring only once. The specimen was CD8+ T cells from peripheral blood mononuclear cells, collected after pregnancy. Every receptor here comes from a female donor with multiple sclerosis, enrolled in a pregnancy study.

This clone has just one count. The chain couples TRBV4-3 to TRBJ2-1; 9 bases are shared with TRBD2. The junction had 10 bases not matched to a gene; V was cut back by 7 bases and J by 9 bases. This CDR3 contains 14 residues. Germline V CDR1 and CDR2: LGHNA, YSLEER. The CDR3: CASTAVAGASEQFF. Here the CDR3 DNA reads TGCGCCAGCACCGCGGTAGCGGGAGCCAGTGAGCAGTTCTTC.

The chain couples TRBV27 to TRBJ2-1; maybe TRBD2 (6 bases). Germline CDR1 reads MNHEY; CDR2 reads SMNVEV (reference sequence). The V end was cut by 5 bases, the J end by 4 bases, with 9 bases between. The CDR3 runs to 13 residues. CDR3 loop: CASSVGLYNEQFF. The CDR3 DNA reads as TGTGCCAGCAGTGTGGGACTTTACAATGAGCAGTTCTTC.

The chain links TRBV7-3 to TRBJ2-1; TRBD2 matches 8 bases. CDR3 size: 18 residues. Germline V lookup: CDR1 SGHTA, CDR2 FQGTGA. The J segment lost 8 bases and the V segment lost 0 bases, leaving 15 bases of the junction unmatched. Here the CDR3 DNA reads TGTGCCAGCAGCTTAACGGGGTATCGTCCGGGAGGGGGTGATGAGCAGTTCTTC. It specifies CASSLTGYRPGGGDEQFF.